These 26 T cell receptor beta chains came from one sample sequenced in a study of blood T cell repertoires in COVID-19. TCRdb's copy holds only in-frame clones and misses some; the assay was immunoSEQ multiplex PCR. The data show around 60,000 clones, with about nine tenths seen just once and around 10% held by the top ten. The source material was peripheral blood. Receptors were obtained from an elderly woman with active COVID-19.

The chain joins TRBV29-1 to TRBJ1-2; 9 nucleotides match TRBD1. V was pared by 4 bases and J by 7 bases, with 4 bases of the junction left unmatched. CDR1 is SQVTM and CDR2 is ANQGSEA in the germline V gene. The CDR3 covers 12 residues. The CDR3 here is CSVGDRGGGYTF. CDR3 DNA: TGCAGCGTTGGCGACAGGGGGGGTGGCTACACCTTC.

V is TRBV7-8 and J is TRBJ2-2, with D unclear. The CDR3 sequence is 14 residues long. Germline V gives CDR1 SGHVS, CDR2 FQNEAQ. V lost 1 base and J 1 base, leaving 4 bases between the germline ends. The CDR3 bases are TGTGCCAGCAGCTTAGTACAGAACACCGGGGAGCTGTTTTTT. This sequence encodes CASSLVQNTGELFF. Looking up the rest from reference TRBV7-8 and TRBJ2-2 gives the full variable domain: GAGVSQSPRYKVAKRGQDVALRCDPISGHVSLFWYQQALGQGPEFLTYFQNEAQLDKSGLPSDRFFAERPEGSVSTLKIQRTQQEDSAVYLCASSLVQNTGELFFGEGSRLTVL.

This chain connects TRBV5-1 to TRBJ1-5; D is uncertain. The CDR3 totals 13 residues. The V end was cut by 0 bases, the J end by 5 bases, with 6 bases between. Germline V gives CDR1 SGHRS, CDR2 YFSETQ. The CDR3: CASSLGQYQPQHF. The CDR3 bases are TGCGCCAGCAGCTTGGGGCAATATCAGCCCCAGCATTTT.

The V and J genes are TRBV6-2 or TRBV6-3 and TRBJ2-7; D may be TRBD1 (5 bases). Trimming took 6 bases from V and 1 from J, leaving 13 bases between them. The CDR3 is made up of 14 amino acids. The germline V gene encodes CDR1 MNHEY and CDR2 SVGEGT. The CDR3 nucleotides are TGTGCCAGCAGCCGCCCCGACAGATCCTACGAGCAGTACGTC. It is translated as CASSRPDRSYEQYV.

The rearrangement links TRBV27 to TRBJ2-1; TRBD1 matches at 7 bases. The CDR3 covers 16 residues. Germline values: CDR1 MNHEY, CDR2 SMNVEV (reference sequence). With 7 bases clipped from V and 0 bases from J, the junction kept 9 bases outside the gene matches. The CDR3 here is CASIPPRDSSYNEQFF. In DNA, the CDR3 is TGTGCCAGCATCCCTCCCCGGGACAGCTCCTACAATGAGCAGTTCTTC.

The rearrangement uses TRBV5-1 and TRBJ2-1; no clear D. CDR3 length: 12 residues. Germline CDR1 reads SGHRS; CDR2 reads YFSETQ. V dropped 0 bases and J dropped 8 bases, with 6 bases sitting between them. CDR3 sequence reads: CASSLVGDEQFF. DNA for the CDR3: TGCGCCAGCAGCTTGGTGGGCGATGAGCAGTTCTTC.

The CDR3 region is CASSLGPSSYNEQFF. Written as DNA, the CDR3 is TGCGCCAGCAGCTTGGGCCCGAGCTCCTACAATGAGCAGTTCTTC. The chain has TRBV5-1 and TRBJ2-1, with D unclear. The CDR3 extends over 15 amino acids. Per the germline V gene, CDR1 is SGHRS and CDR2 is YFSETQ. V dropped 0 bases and J dropped 0 bases, with 7 bases sitting between them.

The J gene is TRBJ1-2, the V gene TRBV7-8; D is perhaps TRBD1 (6 bases). Trimming pared 5 bases from V and 2 bases from J, leaving 18 bases between. Germline V CDR1 and CDR2: SGHVS, FQNEAQ. The CDR3 runs 16 residues. CDR3 DNA sequence: TGTGCCAGCAGCATGGGGACGACAGGAAGAAACTATGGCTACACCTTC. The encoded protein is CASSMGTTGRNYGYTF.

In this sample, this clone turned up once. V is TRBV28 and J is TRBJ2-1, with 7 bases matching TRBD2. The V gene's germline CDR1 is MDHEN and CDR2 SYDVKM. The CDR3 consists of 17 residues. V lost 3 bases, J lost 5 bases, and 13 bases stayed unmatched. CDR3: CASSFLAGDEYDNEQFF. The CDR3 DNA reads TGTGCCAGCAGTTTTCTCGCGGGAGATGAATATGACAATGAGCAGTTCTTC.

The chain joins TRBV5-1 to TRBJ1-2, with D perhaps TRBD1 (5 bases). The germline CDR1 and CDR2 sequences are SGHRS and YFSETQ. The V end lost 0 bases, the J end lost 0 bases, and 9 bases lay between the germline ends. The CDR3 sequence is 15 residues long. CDR3 region: CASSLAAGANYGYTF. DNA for the CDR3: TGCGCCAGCAGCTTGGCTGCGGGGGCTAACTATGGCTACACCTTC.

The chain uses TRBV6-2 or TRBV6-3 and TRBJ2-2; the match to TRBD2 covers 10 bases. Unmatched junction bases numbered 11, after V lost 6 bases and J lost 4 bases. The CDR3 loop spans 17 amino acids. Germline lookup yields CDR1 MNHEY and CDR2 SVGEGT. The CDR3 bases are TGTGCCAGCAGCCCTCCCTCTAGCGGGAGATCCACCGGGGAGCTGTTTTTT. Translation gives CASSPPSSGRSTGELFF.

The rearrangement uses TRBV5-5 and TRBJ2-3; TRBD2 matches at 11 bases. After removal of 0 bases from V and 4 bases from J, the junction contained 4 bases not matched to a gene. The CDR3 runs to 16 residues. Germline CDR1 and CDR2: SGHKS and YYEKEE (reference sequence). In DNA, the CDR3 is TGTGCCAGCAGCTTGGAGCTTAGCGGGGGGGCAGATACGCAGTATTTT. Protein: CASSLELSGGADTQYF.

The rearrangement links TRBV5-1 to TRBJ2-1; 9 nucleotides line up with TRBD1. V trimming: 4 bases; J trimming: 8 bases; junction bases outside the gene matches: 10. The CDR3 contains 15 residues. Germline assignment: CDR1 SGHRS and CDR2 YFSETQ. Written as DNA, the CDR3 is TGCGCCAGCAGCACCCAAACAGGGGGCATGGATGAGCAGTTCTTC. Amino acids: CASSTQTGGMDEQFF.

The rearrangement links TRBV10-3 to TRBJ1-2, with no clear D. Germline loops: CDR1 ENHRY, CDR2 SYGVKD. V shed 4 bases and J shed 5 bases, with 11 bases lying between them. The CDR3 runs 13 residues. CDR3 region: CAISGASEYGYTF. The CDR3 DNA is TGTGCCATCAGTGGAGCGTCAGAATATGGCTACACCTTC.

The CDR3 protein is CASSLGGGEETQYF. In nucleotides, the CDR3 is TGTGCCAGCAGTTTGGGGGGGGGTGAAGAGACCCAGTACTTC. The chain links TRBV28 to TRBJ2-5; TRBD2 matches at 7 bases. J was trimmed by 3 bases and V by 3 bases; bases with no gene match: 4. Looked up from germline, CDR1 is MDHEN and CDR2 is SYDVKM. This CDR3 is 14 amino acids long.

This clone was detected once. The chain uses TRBV7-2 and TRBJ1-5, with D perhaps TRBD1 (5 bases). This CDR3 has 16 amino acids. V was clipped by 1 base and J by 0 bases, with 10 bases between them. Germline assignment: CDR1 SGHTA and CDR2 FQGNSA. CDR3 nucleotide sequence: TGTGCCAGCAGCTTAGGGGGCCAACCTAGCAATCAGCCCCAGCATTTT. It yields the protein CASSLGGQPSNQPQHF.

This chain connects TRBV15 to TRBJ2-1; TRBD2 matches 11 bases. The CDR3 runs 16 residues. Per germline, CDR1 LNHNV and CDR2 YYDKDF (reference sequence). The ends lost 3 bases at V and 4 bases at J; junction bases unmatched: 5. The CDR3 DNA follows: TGTGCCACCAGCAGGTTAGCGGGAGGGCGGTACAATGAGCAGTTCTTC. Amino acids: CATSRLAGGRYNEQFF.

This CDR3 reads CASGLAATDTQYF. In nucleotides, the CDR3 is TGTGCCAGCGGACTAGCGGCCACAGATACGCAGTATTTT. The chain carries TRBV28 and TRBJ2-3, with TRBD2 identical over 10 bases. The germline gives CDR1 MDHEN, CDR2 SYDVKM. J was trimmed by 2 bases and V by 8 bases; bases with no gene match: 1. The CDR3 spans 13 residues.

The chain joins TRBV2 to TRBJ2-1; 8 bases line up with TRBD2. There are 14 residues in the CDR3. Germline assignment: CDR1 SNHLY and CDR2 FYNNEI. V lost 8 bases and J lost 6; bases outside the gene matches: 9. CDR3 sequence: CASPPGLGRNEQFF. DNA for the CDR3: TGTGCCAGCCCACCGGGACTAGGACGCAATGAGCAGTTCTTC.

This chain uses TRBV19 with TRBJ1-6, with a tentative D call TRBD1 (6 bases). The germline gives CDR1 LNHDA, CDR2 SQIVND (reference sequence). This CDR3 region has 16 residues. Between the trimmed V and J ends, which lost 4 bases and 0 bases, there was a span of 10 bases. Written as DNA, the CDR3 is TGTGCCAGTAGTACACAGGGTCGCTCCTATAATTCACCCCTCCACTTT. It codes for CASSTQGRSYNSPLHF. Filled out from reference TRBV19 and TRBJ1-6, the complete variable domain reads DGGITQSPKYLFRKEGQNVTLSCEQNLNHDAMYWYRQDPGQGLRLIYYSQIVNDFQKGDIAEGYSVSREKKESFPLTVTSAQKNPTAFYLCASSTQGRSYNSPLHFGNGTRLTVT.

The chain carries TRBV9 and TRBJ1-3; TRBD1 might be the D (5 bases). V shed 2 bases and J shed 0 bases, with 15 bases lying between them. Germline CDR1 SGDLS, CDR2 YYNGEE. The CDR3 has 17 residues. The CDR3 region is CASSVVGRGYSGNTIYF. The CDR3 nucleotides read TGTGCCAGCAGCGTGGTGGGGAGGGGTTACTCTGGAAACACCATATATTTT.

The chain combines TRBV5-1 with TRBJ2-7; TRBD2 aligns across 10 bases. Germline V gene data show CDR1 as SGHRS and CDR2 as YFSETQ. V shed 4 bases and J 1 base; nucleotides not matched to a gene: 11. The CDR3 has 17 amino acids. In nucleotides, the CDR3 is TGCGCCAGCAGCCCACTAGCGGGGAAAGAGGTGTCCTACGAGCAGTACTTC. Its protein product is CASSPLAGKEVSYEQYF.

This chain links TRBV5-1 with TRBJ2-3, with D unclear. The CDR3 length is 15 residues. Germline V gene sequence: CDR1 SGHRS, CDR2 YFSETQ. Trimming removed 0 bases from V and 0 bases from J, with 8 bases in between. The CDR3 sequence is CASSLGIPSTDTQYF. DNA of the CDR3: TGCGCCAGCAGCTTGGGTATCCCTAGCACAGATACGCAGTATTTT.

The genes are TRBV24-1 and TRBJ1-1, with D perhaps TRBD1 (5 bases). Trimming stripped 4 bases from V and 1 base from J, with 12 bases between. CDR3 length: 15 amino acids. Germline-derived CDR1 and CDR2 are KGHDR and SFDVKD. Here the CDR3 reads CATSERGGRNTEAFF. The CDR3 coding sequence is TGTGCCACCAGTGAACGGGGGGGGAGGAACACTGAAGCTTTCTTT.

V usage is TRBV5-4 and J usage is TRBJ2-1; 9 bases match TRBD2. Trimming at V came to 4 bases and at J to 10 bases, leaving 12 bases not matched to a gene. This CDR3 region has 15 residues. The germline V gene has CDR1 SGHNT and CDR2 YYREEE (reference sequence). The CDR3 here is CASSPSGEGQKEQFF. The CDR3 DNA follows: TGTGCCAGCAGCCCTAGCGGGGAGGGCCAAAAGGAGCAGTTCTTC.

The chain has TRBV7-2 and TRBJ2-5; TRBD2 matches at 14 bases. Germline assignment: CDR1 SGHTA and CDR2 FQGNSA. V trimming: 4 bases; J trimming: 5 bases; junction bases outside the gene matches: 6. There are 16 residues in the CDR3. CDR3 residues: CASSSRTSGGRETQYF. The CDR3 nucleotides read TGTGCCAGCAGCTCCCGGACTAGCGGGGGGCGGGAGACCCAGTACTTC. Using reference TRBV7-2 and TRBJ2-5 for the parts outside the CDR3, the full variable domain is GAGVSQSPSNKVTEKGKDVELRCDPISGHTALYWYRQSLGQGLEFLIYFQGNSAPDKSGLPSDRFSAERTGGSVSTLTIQRTQQEDSAVYLCASSSRTSGGRETQYFGPGTRLLVL.